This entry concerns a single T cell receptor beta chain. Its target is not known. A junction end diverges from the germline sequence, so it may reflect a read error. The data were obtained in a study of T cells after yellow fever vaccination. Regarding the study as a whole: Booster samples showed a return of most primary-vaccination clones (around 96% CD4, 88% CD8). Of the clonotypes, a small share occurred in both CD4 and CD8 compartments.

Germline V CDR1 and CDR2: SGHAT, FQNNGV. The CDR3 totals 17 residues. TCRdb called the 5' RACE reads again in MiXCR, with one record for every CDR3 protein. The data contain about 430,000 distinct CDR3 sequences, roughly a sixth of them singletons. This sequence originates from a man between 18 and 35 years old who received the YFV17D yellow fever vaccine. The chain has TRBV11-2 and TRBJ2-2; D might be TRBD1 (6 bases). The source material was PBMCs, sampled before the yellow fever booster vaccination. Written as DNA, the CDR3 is TGTGCCAGCAGGTTAGGGCCGGGGACATACCTCACCGGGGAGCTGTTTTTT. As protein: CASRLGPGTYLTGELFF. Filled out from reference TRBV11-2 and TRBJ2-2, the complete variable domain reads EAGVAQSPRYKIIEKRQSVAFWCNPISGHATLYWYQQILGQGPKLLIQFQNNGVVDDSQLPKDRFSAERLKGVDSTLKIQPAKLEDSAVYLCASRLGPGTYLTGELFFGEGSRLTVL.